The clone carrying this TCR beta chain was counted a few times. V shed 6 bases, J shed 3 bases, and the junction held 3 bases outside the gene matches. Per germline, CDR1 MNHNY and CDR2 SVGAGI (reference sequence). The CDR3 has 14 amino acids. The sample originates from a study of patients and donors after allogeneic stem cell transplantation. Each CDR3 protein gets one entry after TCRdb re-called the RT-PCR reads with MiXCR. The sample lists approximately 200,000 distinct CDR3 sequences, more than 35% occurring once. This TCR was sampled from a human donor who was either an allogeneic HSCT recipient or a stem cell or donor lymphocyte infusion donor (not recorded which). It is not recorded whose cells these are; they may come from a transplant donor. The genes are TRBV6-6 and TRBJ1-4, with 8 nucleotides matching TRBD1. What was sequenced was blood, either unsorted or a sorted T cell fraction (not recorded which). In nucleotides, the CDR3 is TGTGCCAGCAGAGGACAGGGCCCTAATGAAAAACTGTTTTTT. Its translation is CASRGQGPNEKLFF.